What follows are 9 T cell receptor beta chains derived from one specimen sequenced in a study of blood T cell repertoires in COVID-19. Repertoires were generated with immunoSEQ multiplex PCR, while TCRdb's copy carries only in-frame clones and drops some. The table records over 85,000 clones, approximately 80% of them present only once. The sequenced sample was peripheral blood. These TCRs come from a woman aged 55 to 70 with acute or convalescent COVID-19.

The chain employs TRBV5-6 and TRBJ2-7; possibly TRBD2 for D (5 bases). Per the germline V gene, CDR1 is SGHDT and CDR2 is YYEEEE. V lost 5 bases to trimming and J lost 3 bases, with 9 bases between them. The CDR3 spans 12 residues. CDR3 protein: CASSLTSYEQYF. CDR3 in DNA: TGTGCCAGCAGTCTCACTAGCTACGAGCAGTACTTC. Supplemented by reference TRBV5-6 and TRBJ2-7, the full variable domain reads DAGVTQSPTHLIKTRGQQVTLRCSPKSGHDTVSWYQQALGQGPQFIFQYYEEEERQRGNFPDRFSGHQFPNYSSELNVNALLLGDSALYLCASSLTSYEQYFGPGTRLTVT.

The chain has TRBV12-2 and TRBJ2-2; TRBD1 was called by the table and not checked on the DNA. TRBV12-2 is shown as a pseudogene. The length of the CDR3 is 17 residues. The CDR3 region has the DNA TGTGCAAGTCGCTCTACCCCCCAGGACATAACGACCGGGGAGCTGTTTTTT. Its protein product is CASRSTPQDITTGELFF.

This clone was seen only once. The CDR3 DNA follows: TGTGCCAGCAGTGAAGAGTACAGGGGTGGAAACACCATATATTTT. Translated, it gives CASSEEYRGGNTIYF. This chain joins TRBV6-1 and TRBJ1-3; 7 bases are shared with TRBD1. CDR1 and CDR2 (germline): MNHNS, SASEGT. This CDR3 is 15 amino acids long. V dropped 1 base and J dropped 3; count of bases not matched to a gene: 3.

This clone was seen a few times. The gene calls are TRBV9 and TRBJ2-3, with 9 bases aligning to TRBD2. CDR1 is SGDLS and CDR2 is YYNGEE in the germline V gene. The CDR3 length is 17 residues. Trimming at V came to 4 bases and at J to 6 bases, leaving 15 bases not matched to a gene. The CDR3 is CASSRGLAGPPTDTQYF. The CDR3 nucleotides read TGTGCCAGCAGCCGAGGGCTAGCGGGGCCCCCCACTGATACGCAGTATTTT.

The chain recombines TRBV15 with TRBJ1-1; no clear D. CDR1 is LNHNV, CDR2 YYDKDF, per germline (reference sequence). V was trimmed by 0 bases and J by 10 bases, leaving 15 bases between them. This CDR3 is built from 14 residues. CDR3 amino acids: CATSRDGLQVGAFF. The CDR3 DNA sequence: TGTGCCACCAGCAGAGATGGTTTGCAGGTGGGAGCTTTCTTT.

The chain couples TRBV7-2 to TRBJ1-6; D is uncertain. Between the trimmed V and J ends, which lost 8 bases and 8 bases, there was a span of 16 bases. CDR3 length equals 14 residues. From germline, CDR1 is SGHTA and CDR2 FQGNSA. The CDR3 spells CASQEASGYSPLHF. In nucleotides, the CDR3 is TGTGCCAGCCAAGAGGCGAGCGGGTATTCACCCCTCCACTTT.

The rearrangement joins TRBV4-2 to TRBJ2-7; TRBD1 matches 7 bases. CDR3 length: 14 residues. V shed 5 bases, J shed 7 bases, and the junction held 11 bases outside the gene matches. CDR1 and CDR2 from the germline V gene are LGHNA and YNFKEQ. This CDR3 reads CASSENRGRREQYF. CDR3 nucleotides: TGTGCCAGCAGCGAAAACAGGGGAAGAAGAGAGCAGTACTTC.

This rearrangement joins TRBV6-2 or TRBV6-3 to TRBJ1-4; the D gene is possibly TRBD1 (5 bases). Germline values: CDR1 MNHEY, CDR2 SVGEGT. This CDR3 is 14 amino acids long. The V end was cut by 6 bases, the J end by 6 bases, with 14 bases between. The CDR3 DNA follows: TGTGCCAGCAGCAGACAGATGGGATATGAAAAACTGTTTTTT. Residues: CASSRQMGYEKLFF.

The CDR3 DNA reads as TGTGCCAGCAGCTTAAGACCGGCGGGGGAGTCTGGGGCCAACGTCCTGACTTTC. It yields the protein CASSLRPAGESGANVLTF. V and J are TRBV7-3 and TRBJ2-6; 7 bases fit TRBD2. The CDR3 is 18 amino acids. Germline lookup yields CDR1 SGHTA and CDR2 FQGTGA. Germline trimming cut 1 base from V and 1 base from J; bases unmatched to any gene: 7.